The T cell receptor beta chain described here comes from a study of blood T cells in healthy people across ages. CDR3 size: 15 residues. Germline lookup yields CDR1 LGHNA and CDR2 YSLEER. The V end lost 1 base, the J end lost 7 bases, and 16 bases lay between the germline ends. Primed by a sample-barcoded 5' primer and a J-beta primer mix, a second PCR proceeded for 7 to 11 cycles. One entry per CDR3 protein, called by TCRdb with MiXCR from the 5' RACE reads. The repertoire holds some 1.8 million distinct CDR3 sequences, approximately 39% seen once, with about 23% in the top ten. The clonotype was recovered from a human donor in good health. V is TRBV4-3 and J is TRBJ1-2; the D gene is possibly TRBD1 (5 bases). The source material was blood. CDR3 in DNA: TGCGCCAGCAGCCAAGTTTTCCAGGGTGTTTCTGGCTACACCTTC. Its protein is CASSQVFQGVSGYTF.